This T cell receptor beta chain was sequenced in a study of glioma-infiltrating T cells. TCR alpha and beta CDR3 regions were amplified from RNA using iRepertoire nested multiplex PCR. Tissue mRNA or PBMC total RNA, 100-400 ng, went into one-step reverse transcription and amplification. Via MiXCR, TCRdb re-called the multiplex PCR reads, giving one row per CDR3 protein. The sample yields about 140,000 distinct CDR3 sequences, about two fifths seen once. This CDR3 spans 11 amino acids. V lost 7 bases, J lost 7 bases, and 8 bases lay in between. The germline gives CDR1 MNHEY, CDR2 SMNVEV (reference sequence). This clonotype was detected ten times or more. Its specificity is not known. General study results and limits: Only very few CDR3 sequences appeared in both tissue and blood. Above-expected tissue-blood divergence occurred in all gliomas, most in low-grade ones.

The genes are TRBV27 and TRBJ1-5, with D uncertain. The sequence was collected from a human donor with low-grade glioma or glioblastoma, undergoing nonglioma brain surgery, or in good health (not recorded which). The sequenced sample was glioma tissue, nonneoplastic brain tissue, or PBMCs (not recorded which). The CDR3 DNA follows: TGTGCCAGCAAAGGCCCCCAGCCCCAGCATTTT. Its protein is CASKGPQPQHF.